This TCR beta chain came from a study of Ad26.COV2.S vaccination and SARS-CoV-2 variants. Across the study: Ad26.COV2.S was injected intramuscularly once or twice, 56 days apart.

For this clone: Its antigen is undetermined.

V trimming: 6 bases; J trimming: 0 bases; junction bases outside the gene matches: 4. The length of the CDR3 is 14 residues. The germline V gene encodes CDR1 MDHEN and CDR2 SYDVKM. The treatment: 19 received Ad26.COV2.S at low or high dose, single or two shots; roughly 5 received placebo; per-sample allocation not given. The samples were gathered on day 63 after the first injection of vaccine or placebo. Sequencing was performed with immunoSEQ multiplex PCR; in TCRdb, only in-frame clones are kept and a portion is missing. Of about 400,000 clones in the sample, roughly 90% are singletons; the top ten hold under 2%. Notes on the study in general: Vaccinated individuals (as opposed to placebo recipients) had higher spike-specific TCR breadth. The TCR breadth and depth analyses may have produced an underestimate of total T cell responses.

This sample comprised peripheral blood, obtained in a trial of Ad26.COV2.S vaccine versus placebo. This clonotype was obtained from a person aged 18-60 years who received the Ad26.COV2.S COVID-19 vaccine or a placebo. The chain carries TRBV28 and TRBJ2-7, with 8 bases that match TRBD2. CDR3 amino acids: CASRTSGSSYEQYF. In DNA form, the CDR3 reads TGTGCCAGCAGGACCAGCGGGAGCTCCTACGAGCAGTACTTC. The full variable domain, rest sourced from reference TRBV28 and TRBJ2-7, is DVKVTQSSRYLVKRTGEKVFLECVQDMDHENMFWYRQDPGLGLRLIYFSYDVKMKEKGDIPEGYSVSREKKERFSLILESASTNQTSMYLCASRTSGSSYEQYFGPGTRLTVT.